This T cell receptor (beta chain) came from a study of blood T cell repertoires in COVID-19 (dated by TCRdb to 2018 to 2021). Broadly, across the study: Samples covering the acute and convalescent phases of COVID-19 were provided by collaborators in the United States, Italy and Spain. The material from the prospective study consisted of cDNA or gDNA derived from T cells, B-cell-depleted T cells, or PBMCs. Subjects who had been exposed to COVID-19, were actively infected with it, or had recovered from it provided the deeply sampled blood TCRbeta repertoires that made up the dataset. The repertoires were released in a freely available public database intended as a resource for research on the immune response to SARS-CoV-2. Samples came from the ongoing ImmuneRACE study (first 160 participants) plus 1,254 subjects from 6 global collaborators. Sample metadata almost always included a de-identified subject ID, COVID-19 status, age in years and sex. Where available, HLA class I and class II types were taken from metadata supplied by the sample provider and were not determined by assay-based typing.

Concerning this clone: Its target antigen remains unknown. One base away there is no much larger clone; base qualities are not given.

The paper as a whole reports these results and caveats: How much clinical and demographic metadata was included differed by source and by participant, and the metadata was provided uncurated.

The immunoSEQ Assay, a bias-controlled multiplex PCR, was used to amplify TCRbeta CDR3 regions from genomic DNA. On the authors' methods: The number of nucleated cells in each sample was estimated by amplification of reference gene primers within the assay. Sequence reads were collapsed and filtered to measure the absolute abundance of every unique TCRbeta CDR3 rearrangement. Productive Simpson clonality was computed per sample as the square root of Simpson's diversity index over productive rearrangements. This is the immuneACCESS table as TCRdb keeps it, with only in-frame sequences that have V and J called. A part of the clones is gone; compared with another copy, unresolved V genes explain less than half, and the rest is unexplained. V, J and clone size are those of that table, while D and trimming were read from the DNA. The sample includes about 190,000 clones, with more than 75% observed a single time. Less than 5.5% of the sample is taken by the ten largest.

V trim: 8 bases; J trim: 4 bases; unmatched bases: 29. Spanning cysteine to phenylalanine, the CDR3 consists of 21 amino acids. Here the CDR3 DNA is all that survives: 63 bases in frame from base 1. The collaborating institutions used their own protocols to collect whole blood in K2EDTA tubes. Collaborator samples were shipped for TCRbeta analysis as frozen whole blood, isolated PBMCs, or DNA extracted from either sample type. The source is a human donor in a cohort sampled during active COVID-19. Sequencing used peripheral blood. The rearranged chain carries TRBV23-1 and TRBJ2-5, and TRBD1 aligns with 9 junction nucleotides. TRBV23-1 carries the ORF label, with uncertain function. The CDR3 in this case is CASLTAGTGRIQLPPRETQYF. The DNA sequence follows: TGCGCCAGCCTCACGGCGGGGACAGGGCGCATTCAACTCCCCCCGAGAGAGACCCAGTACTTC.